Shown below are 26 T cell receptor beta chains from a single sample sequenced in a study of T cell repertoires in cytomegalovirus infection. Via MiXCR, TCRdb re-called the reads, giving one row per CDR3 protein. The sample carries about 570,000 distinct CDR3 sequences, about 40% recorded once. No antigen is known for these receptors. The specimen was cultured PBMCs, collected from culture after CMV antigen stimulation. These receptors all stem from a human donor in good health (CMV status not recorded). Some clones in this sample may be carry-over from other donors' samples.

This clonotype was seen only once. The rearrangement links TRBV7-4 to TRBJ2-1; D gene ambiguous. Germline assignment: CDR1 SGHVT and CDR2 SQSDAQ. This CDR3 is 13 amino acids long. With 8 bases removed from V and 3 bases from J, the gap between germline ends came to 11 bases. The chain's CDR3 is CASADNLYNEQFF. The CDR3 nucleotides read TGTGCCAGCGCCGATAATCTCTACAATGAGCAGTTCTTC.

The chain couples TRBV5-1 to TRBJ2-7; a possible D gene is TRBD2 (5 bases). Germline CDR1 reads SGHRS; CDR2 reads YFSETQ. The CDR3 has 16 residues. The germline V and J ends were trimmed by 2 bases and 3 bases, with 18 bases remaining between them. Here the CDR3 reads CASSFQSGSGFYEQYF. As DNA, the CDR3 is TGCGCCAGCAGCTTTCAGTCAGGATCGGGGTTCTACGAGCAGTACTTC.

The V and J genes are TRBV19 and TRBJ1-5; unclear D gene. V was cut by 0 bases and J by 6 bases, with 6 bases left in between. Germline lookup yields CDR1 LNHDA and CDR2 SQIVND (reference sequence). This CDR3 contains 13 residues. The CDR3 region is CASSIERGQPQHF. For the CDR3, the DNA is TGTGCCAGTAGTATAGAGCGGGGTCAGCCCCAGCATTTT.

With respect to this clonotype: A read error may account for a junction end that differs from germline. J is TRBJ1-1 and V is TRBV2; 10 nucleotides agree with TRBD1. Germline V CDR1 and CDR2: SNHLY, FYNNEI. The CDR3 consists of 14 residues. Here the CDR3 DNA reads TGTGCCAGCACTAGGGGACAGGGGAACGCTGAAGCTTTCTTT. Its translation: CASTRGQGNAEAFF.

This clonotype came up a few times. The CDR3 region has the DNA TGTGCCAGCAGCTTAGGGTGGAGCAGGGGGGCCTACGAGCAGTACTTC. Its protein product is CASSLGWSRGAYEQYF. This chain links TRBV7-2 with TRBJ2-7; weak D call: TRBD1 (7 bases). The CDR3 contains 16 residues. Germline V gives CDR1 SGHTA, CDR2 FQGNSA. V gave up 1 base and J gave up 2 bases, with 15 bases separating them.

In this sample, this clonotype turned up a few times. This rearrangement joins TRBV4-3 to TRBJ2-7; perhaps TRBD2 as D (6 bases). The CDR3 spans 15 residues. In germline, CDR1 is LGHNA, CDR2 YSLEER. Trimming removed 1 base at V and 0 bases at J, with 10 bases between. CDR3 nucleotides: TGCGCCAGCAGCCAAGTGGGAGGCTCCTCCTACGAGCAGTACTTC. It specifies CASSQVGGSSYEQYF.

This clonotype turned up a few times. The chain carries TRBV7-2 and TRBJ2-7; TRBD1 matches at 12 bases. CDR1 SGHTA and CDR2 FQGNSA come from the germline V gene. This CDR3 spans 15 amino acids. Unmatched junction bases numbered 6, after V lost 4 bases and J lost 5 bases. CDR3 sequence reads: CASSSWDRGRHEQYF. For the CDR3, the DNA is TGTGCCAGCAGCTCCTGGGACAGGGGGCGCCACGAGCAGTACTTC.

The chain uses TRBV5-8 and TRBJ1-6; D might be TRBD1 (5 bases). The CDR3 is made up of 14 amino acids. V lost 4 bases, J lost 7 bases, and 12 bases lay in between. Germline loops: CDR1 SGHTS, CDR2 YDEGEE. The chain's CDR3 is CASSPGGSNSPLHF. CDR3 nucleotide sequence: TGTGCCAGCAGCCCTGGGGGGTCGAATTCACCCCTCCACTTT.

The chain combines TRBV4-1 with TRBJ2-3; tentative D call: TRBD2 (5 bases). CDR1 is MGHRA, CDR2 YSYEKL, per germline. The CDR3 contains 15 residues. The V gene lost 6 bases and the J gene lost 3 bases, with 16 bases spanning the gap. CDR3: CASSHNYRGTDTQYF. CDR3 sequence (DNA): TGCGCCAGCAGTCACAACTATCGGGGTACAGATACGCAGTATTTT.

This clonotype was found a few times. V is TRBV7-9 and J is TRBJ2-5, with D perhaps matching TRBD2 (6 bases). The ends were cut back, 5 bases at V and 2 bases at J, with 12 bases in the middle. The CDR3 contains 14 residues. In germline, CDR1 is SEHNR, CDR2 FQNEAQ (reference sequence). The CDR3 is CASSHTGLQETQYF. The CDR3 DNA reads TGTGCCAGCAGCCATACGGGACTTCAAGAGACCCAGTACTTC.

This chain connects TRBV6-2 or TRBV6-3 to TRBJ1-6; D gene ambiguous. This CDR3 comprises 15 residues. Trimming pared 5 bases from V and 6 bases from J, leaving 14 bases between. Germline CDR1 MNHEY, CDR2 SVGEGT. CDR3: CASSPTQDRNSPLHF. DNA for the CDR3: TGTGCCAGCAGTCCGACCCAGGATCGTAATTCACCCCTCCACTTT.

The V and J genes are TRBV7-8 and TRBJ2-1; 7 bases agree with TRBD1. The CDR3 loop spans 15 amino acids. The trim removed 4 bases at V and 3 bases at J, leaving 6 bases unmatched. Germline V gene lookup returns CDR1 SGHVS and CDR2 FQNEAQ. The CDR3 DNA is TGTGCCAGCAGCTCGGCCGGGACAGTCTACAATGAGCAGTTCTTC. Its protein product is CASSSAGTVYNEQFF.

This clonotype appeared a single time. The conserved phenylalanine or tryptophan normally closing the CDR3 is absent here, so this likely arose from a read error. This chain connects TRBV6-6 to TRBJ2-1, with a tentative D call TRBD1 (5 bases). Germline loops: CDR1 MNHNY, CDR2 SVGAGI (reference sequence). The CDR3 runs 15 residues. The V end lost 0 bases, the J end lost 4 bases, and 10 bases lay between the germline ends. CDR3 region: CASSYSPGIYNEQFL. The CDR3 DNA reads TGTGCCAGCAGTTACTCGCCAGGGATATACAATGAGCAGTTCTTG.

This clonotype came up once. The chain is built from TRBV7-8 and TRBJ2-2; 9 positions agree with TRBD2. Germline CDR1 SGHVS, CDR2 FQNEAQ. The CDR3 contains 15 residues. J lost 5 bases, V lost 3 bases, and 4 bases had no gene match. CDR3 in amino acids: CASSFPTSGTGELFF. CDR3 coding DNA: TGTGCCAGCAGCTTTCCGACTAGCGGAACCGGGGAGCTGTTTTTT.

This clonotype came up many times. Its ends do not fully match the called genes, so a read error is possible. The rearrangement joins TRBV7-2 to TRBJ2-1; 8 bases align to TRBD2. This CDR3 comprises 15 residues. The germline gives CDR1 SGHTA, CDR2 FQGNSA. CDR3 nucleotides: TGTGCCAGCGGCTTACTAGCGGCGACCTACAATGAGCAGTTCTTC. It encodes CASGLLAATYNEQFF. The full variable domain, rest sourced from reference TRBV7-2 and TRBJ2-1, is GAGVSQSPSNKVTEKGKDVELRCDPISGHTALYWYRQSLGQGLEFLIYFQGNSAPDKSGLPSDRFSAERTGGSVSTLTIQRTQQEDSAVYLCASGLLAATYNEQFFGPGTRLTVL.

The table lists this clonotype with a few counts. The chain employs TRBV12-3 or TRBV12-4 and TRBJ1-6; tentatively, D is TRBD1 (5 bases). Trimming stripped 5 bases from V and 8 bases from J, with 7 bases between. The CDR3 has 12 amino acids. CDR3 nucleotides: TGTGCCAGCAGTAAGGGACATTCACCCCTCCACTTT. This encodes CASSKGHSPLHF.

The V gene is TRBV7-3, the J gene TRBJ1-5, with 8 bases that match TRBD1. J was trimmed by 5 bases and V by 5 bases; bases with no gene match: 11. The CDR3 extends over 16 amino acids. The germline V gene encodes CDR1 SGHTA and CDR2 FQGTGA. Written as DNA, the CDR3 is TGTGCCAGCAGCAGTCCGTTTTGGACAGGGCATCAGCCCCAGCATTTT. Encoded protein: CASSSPFWTGHQPQHF. The full variable domain, completed using reference TRBV7-3 and TRBJ1-5, is GAGVSQTPSNKVTEKGKYVELRCDPISGHTALYWYRQSLGQGPEFLIYFQGTGAADDSGLPNDRFFAVRPEGSVSTLKIQRTERGDSAVYLCASSSPFWTGHQPQHFGDGTRLSIL.

V is TRBV20-1 and J is TRBJ1-1; TRBD1 matches at 7 bases. Trimming removed 5 bases from V and 8 bases from J; junction bases left unmatched: 11. This CDR3 comprises 13 residues. CDR1 and CDR2 from the germline V gene are DFQATT and SNEGSKA (reference sequence). The CDR3 is CSAHAGADREAFF. CDR3 DNA: TGCAGTGCTCACGCCGGCGCGGACAGGGAAGCTTTCTTT.

This sequence joins TRBV23-1 and TRBJ2-5; D remains ambiguous. TRBV23-1 is treated as an ORF (open reading frame) with a function not yet certain. CDR3 length: 16 amino acids. V was shortened by 3 bases and J by 3 bases, with 17 bases between the two germline ends. CDR3 sequence reads: CASSHPAHLEKETQYF. In DNA, the CDR3 is TGCGCCAGCAGTCACCCGGCCCACCTCGAGAAAGAGACCCAGTACTTC.

This clonotype has more than one count but fewer than ten. The V gene is TRBV7-9, the J gene TRBJ2-7, with 11 positions matching TRBD2. J lost 2 bases, V lost 7 bases, and 1 base had no gene match. In germline, CDR1 is SEHNR, CDR2 FQNEAQ (reference sequence). CDR3 length equals 13 residues. The CDR3 region is CASKLAGAYEQYF. The CDR3 DNA sequence: TGTGCCAGCAAACTAGCGGGGGCCTACGAGCAGTACTTC.

This clonotype was picked up a small number of times. The V call is TRBV27, the J call TRBJ2-7; TRBD2 is a possible D gene (7 bases). Germline V gene lookup returns CDR1 MNHEY and CDR2 SMNVEV (reference sequence). Trimming left V 5 bases short and J 0 bases short, with 14 bases between. The CDR3 has 15 amino acids. The CDR3 region is CASSKGAGASYEQYF. The CDR3 bases are TGTGCCAGCAGTAAGGGCGCGGGGGCCTCCTACGAGCAGTACTTC.

CDR3 loop: CASSSPRAYTGELFF. The CDR3 DNA is TGTGCCAGCAGCTCCCCGAGGGCATACACCGGGGAGCTGTTTTTT. The chain employs TRBV7-2 and TRBJ2-2; possible D gene TRBD2, 5 bases. CDR1 is SGHTA and CDR2 is FQGNSA in the germline V gene. V shed 4 bases and J shed 3 bases, with 12 bases lying between them. This CDR3 comprises 15 residues.

V gene TRBV19 combines with J gene TRBJ2-7; 8 bases fit TRBD1. Germline CDR1 LNHDA, CDR2 SQIVND (reference sequence). This CDR3 has 14 residues. V dropped 7 bases and J dropped 3; count of bases not matched to a gene: 8. The CDR3 nucleotides read TGTGCCAGTACGGGGACAGGAGGTTTCTACGAGCAGTACTTC. It codes for CASTGTGGFYEQYF.

The chain links TRBV7-2 to TRBJ2-7, with 8 bases aligning to TRBD2. Germline V gene sequence: CDR1 SGHTA, CDR2 FQGNSA. V shed 2 bases, J shed 6 bases, and the junction held 6 bases outside the gene matches. The CDR3 length is 14 residues. CDR3 protein: CASSLSPAGGEQYF. For the CDR3, the DNA is TGTGCCAGCAGCTTATCACCGGCGGGGGGCGAGCAGTACTTC.

This clonotype was seen a handful of times. The chain has TRBV2 and TRBJ1-1; 7 nucleotides align to TRBD1. CDR1 and CDR2 (germline): SNHLY, FYNNEI. The CDR3 extends over 14 amino acids. The trim removed 6 bases at V and 5 bases at J, leaving 9 bases unmatched. This CDR3 reads CASSHDRERTEAFF. CDR3 nucleotides: TGTGCCAGCAGCCACGACAGGGAGAGAACTGAAGCTTTCTTT.

The J gene is TRBJ2-1, the V gene TRBV19; D gene unclear. V was clipped by 6 bases and J by 9 bases, with 12 bases between them. The CDR3 consists of 12 residues. Germline-derived CDR1 and CDR2 are LNHDA and SQIVND (reference sequence). The DNA of the CDR3 is TGTGCCAGTAGCCCTCCCCCCGGTGAGCAGTTCTTC. It specifies CASSPPPGEQFF.